The T cell receptor beta chain under discussion was sequenced for a study of blood T cell repertoires in COVID-19. V shed 3 bases and J shed 7 bases, with 13 bases lying between them. The CDR3 spans 12 residues. Germline CDR1 and CDR2: SQVTM and ANQGSEA. Note on this clone: Additional DNA sequences in this sample encode the identical CDR3.

The method was immunoSEQ multiplex PCR; TCRdb's version includes in-frame clones alone and lacks a portion of them. This sample has approximately 310,000 clones; approximately 83% occur once, and the top ten carry over 2%. Individuals aged roughly 18 to 95 years were recruited from roughly 22 US areas. Sequencing input: PBMCs or T cells enriched from blood (not recorded which). The TCR originated in a man under 40 who had recovered from COVID-19. This chain links TRBV29-1 with TRBJ2-7; D is uncertain. This CDR3 is CSVESQVDEQYF. In DNA, the CDR3 is TGCAGCGTTGAGTCGCAGGTTGATGAGCAGTACTTC.